This T cell receptor (beta chain) was profiled in a study of human T cells and chemical hapten exposure. The CDR3 has 14 residues. The junction had 4 bases not matched to a gene; V was cut back by 0 bases and J by 3 bases. Germline V gene sequence: CDR1 DFQATT, CDR2 SNEGSKA (reference sequence). The table lists this clonotype with many counts. The antigen is unknown. Study conclusions and caveats: PT1 expanded TCR numbers tracked positively with patch test score. Donor immune responses may differ from healthy people's, since all donors had alopecia.

Time point of the sample: patch test 3, about 24 weeks after DPC sensitization. Treatment specified: therapeutic diphenylcyclopropenone sensitization with weekly scalp DPC. One entry per CDR3 protein results from TCRdb running MiXCR on the RACE reads. The sample includes 95,000 to 150,000 distinct CDR3 sequences, about 11% seen only once; the top ten take over 2%. V usage is TRBV20-1 and J usage is TRBJ1-2; the match to TRBD1 covers 7 bases. This TCR was recovered from a woman aged 45-65 years with alopecia areata. Some clones in this sample may be carry-over from other donors' samples. The source was whole blood, collected in connection with sensitization to the hapten diphenylcyclopropenone (DPC). The CDR3 region has the DNA TGCAGTGCTAGAGATCTCACAGGGGACTATGGCTACACCTTC. Residues: CSARDLTGDYGYTF.